The 7 T cell receptor beta chains given below trace back to one sample, sequenced in a study of shared clonotypes between healthy human individuals. Naive CD8 cells were CD45RO-negative, positively selected for CCR7, excluding terminally differentiated effector memory CD45RA+ cells. Profiled with immunoSEQ multiplex PCR; TCRdb holds only in-frame clones, not every one. Among about 2.1 million clones listed, roughly 91% were seen once. The source material was naive CD8+ T cells from PBMCs. All receptors come from a man younger than 30 in good health. Some clones in this sample may be carry-over from other donors' samples.

CDR3 nucleotides: TGCGCCAGCAGCACAGCTACAGGTTACTACGAGCAGTACTTC. It translates to CASSTATGYYEQYF. The chain employs TRBV5-1 and TRBJ2-7, with D perhaps matching TRBD1 (5 bases). The CDR3 spans 14 residues. Germline V gene lookup returns CDR1 SGHRS and CDR2 YFSETQ. The germline V and J ends were trimmed by 4 bases and 3 bases, with 14 bases remaining between them.

This chain joins TRBV7-7 and TRBJ2-6; D may be TRBD1 (5 bases). V lost 5 bases to trimming and J lost 1 base, with 15 bases between them. The germline V gene encodes CDR1 SSHAT and CDR2 FNYEAQ (reference sequence). The CDR3 has 17 residues. The CDR3 sequence: CASSLRPGLSGANVLTF. The CDR3 bases are TGTGCCAGCAGCCTTAGGCCAGGGTTATCTGGGGCCAACGTCCTGACTTTC. Full variable domain (missing parts from reference TRBV7-7 and TRBJ2-6): GAGVSQSPRYKVTKRGQDVTLRCDPISSHATLYWYQQALGQGPEFLTYFNYEAQPDKSGLPSDRFSAERPEGSISTLTIQRTEQRDSAMYRCASSLRPGLSGANVLTFGAGSRLTVL.

This rearrangement joins TRBV11-2 to TRBJ2-5; 9 bases are shared with TRBD2. Near its end, the DNA agrees better with TRBJ2-7, so the J call may be wrong. Germline V lookup: CDR1 SGHAT, CDR2 FQNNGV. The CDR3 loop spans 18 amino acids. The CDR3: CASSLAALSGRPSYEQYF. CDR3 nucleotides: TGTGCCAGCAGCTTAGCGGCACTCAGCGGGAGGCCCTCCTACGAGCAGTACTTC.

In its sample, this clone was seen once. The chain couples TRBV28 to TRBJ1-2, with a tentative D call TRBD1 (6 bases). This CDR3 contains 12 residues. Deletions cut 3 bases from V and 7 bases from J, with 9 bases between. CDR1 and CDR2 (germline): MDHEN, SYDVKM. The CDR3 DNA is TGTGCCAGCAGTTTGAACAGGGTTGGCTACACCTTC. This translates into CASSLNRVGYTF.

This clone appeared a few times. The chain's CDR3 is CASSLVWVNTEAFF. Written as DNA, the CDR3 is TGTGCCAGCAGCTTAGTTTGGGTGAACACTGAAGCTTTCTTT. This chain joins TRBV7-9 and TRBJ1-1; D not certain. Trimming left V 1 base short and J 0 bases short, with 6 bases between. Germline V lookup: CDR1 SEHNR, CDR2 FQNEAQ (reference sequence). The CDR3 runs to 14 residues.

V and J are TRBV7-9 and TRBJ2-6; 9 bases agree with TRBD1. Germline loops: CDR1 SEHNR, CDR2 FQNEAQ (reference sequence). There are 17 residues in the CDR3. Germline trimming cut 1 base from V and 4 bases from J; bases unmatched to any gene: 5. As DNA, the CDR3 is TGTGCCAGCAGCTTAGGGCTTGGGACAGGGGGGGCCAACGTCCTGACTTTC. As protein: CASSLGLGTGGANVLTF.

The rearrangement joins TRBV4-1 to TRBJ2-7; D remains unclear. V gave up 3 bases and J gave up 2 bases, with 14 bases separating them. The length of the CDR3 is 15 residues. Germline V lookup: CDR1 MGHRA, CDR2 YSYEKL. The CDR3 here is CASSQGANPTYEQYF. The CDR3 region has the DNA TGCGCCAGCAGCCAGGGCGCTAACCCTACCTACGAGCAGTACTTC.